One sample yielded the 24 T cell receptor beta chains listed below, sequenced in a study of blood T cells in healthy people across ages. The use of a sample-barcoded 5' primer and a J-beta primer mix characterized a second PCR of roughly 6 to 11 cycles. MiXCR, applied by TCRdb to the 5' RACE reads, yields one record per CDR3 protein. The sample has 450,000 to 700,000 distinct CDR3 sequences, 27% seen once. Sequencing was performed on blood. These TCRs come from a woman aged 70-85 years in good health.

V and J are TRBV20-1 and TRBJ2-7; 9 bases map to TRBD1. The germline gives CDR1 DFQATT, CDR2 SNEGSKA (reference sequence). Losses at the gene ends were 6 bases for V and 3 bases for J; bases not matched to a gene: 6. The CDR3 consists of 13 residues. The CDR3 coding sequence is TGCAGTGCGTTGGGACAGGGACTCTACGAGCAGTACTTC. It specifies CSALGQGLYEQYF.

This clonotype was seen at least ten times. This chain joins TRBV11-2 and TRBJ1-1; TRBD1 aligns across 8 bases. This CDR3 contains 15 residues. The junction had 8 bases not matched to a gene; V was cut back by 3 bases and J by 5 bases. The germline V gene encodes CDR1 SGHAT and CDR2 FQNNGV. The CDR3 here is CASSLAGQGGTEAFF. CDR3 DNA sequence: TGTGCCAGCAGCTTGGCCGGACAGGGTGGGACTGAAGCTTTCTTT.

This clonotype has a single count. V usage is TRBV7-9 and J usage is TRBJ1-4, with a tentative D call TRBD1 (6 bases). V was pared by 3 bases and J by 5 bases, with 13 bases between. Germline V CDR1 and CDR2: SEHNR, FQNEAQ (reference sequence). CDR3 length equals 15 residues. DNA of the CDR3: TGTGCCAGCAGCTTGGGGCCAGGGACAAATGAAAAACTGTTTTTT. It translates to CASSLGPGTNEKLFF.

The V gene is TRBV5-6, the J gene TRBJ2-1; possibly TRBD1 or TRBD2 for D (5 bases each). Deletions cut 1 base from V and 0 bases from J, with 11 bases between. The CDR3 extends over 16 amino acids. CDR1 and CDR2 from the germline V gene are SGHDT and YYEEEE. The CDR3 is CASSLFEGLSYNEQFF. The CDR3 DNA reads TGTGCCAGCAGCTTGTTTGAGGGGCTCTCCTACAATGAGCAGTTCTTC.

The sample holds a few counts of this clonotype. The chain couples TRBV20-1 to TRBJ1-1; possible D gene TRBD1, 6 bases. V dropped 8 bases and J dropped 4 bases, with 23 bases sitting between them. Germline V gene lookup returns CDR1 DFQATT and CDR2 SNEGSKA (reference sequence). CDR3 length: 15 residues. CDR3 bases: TGCAGTCCCAGATCAGGGGACGTAATGGGCACTGAAGCTTTCTTT. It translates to CSPRSGDVMGTEAFF.

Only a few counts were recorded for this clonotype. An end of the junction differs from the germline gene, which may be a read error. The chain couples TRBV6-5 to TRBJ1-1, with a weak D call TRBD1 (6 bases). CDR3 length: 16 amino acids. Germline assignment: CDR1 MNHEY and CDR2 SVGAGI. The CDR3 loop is CTSSYLGQFEGTEAFF. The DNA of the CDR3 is TGTACCAGCAGTTATCTTGGACAGTTTGAGGGCACTGAAGCTTTCTTT.

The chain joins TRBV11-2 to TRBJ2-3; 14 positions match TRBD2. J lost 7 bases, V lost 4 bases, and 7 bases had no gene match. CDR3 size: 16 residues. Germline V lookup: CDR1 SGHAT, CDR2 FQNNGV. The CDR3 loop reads CASSSQTSGGAHTQYF. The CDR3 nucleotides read TGTGCCAGCAGCTCACAGACTAGCGGGGGGGCTCATACGCAGTATTTT.

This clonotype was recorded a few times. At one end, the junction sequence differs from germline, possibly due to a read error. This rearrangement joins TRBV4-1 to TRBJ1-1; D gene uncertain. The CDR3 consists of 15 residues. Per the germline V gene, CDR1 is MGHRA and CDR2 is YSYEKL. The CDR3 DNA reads TGCGCCAGCAGTCAAGATGGGTTCGGGAACACTGAAGCTTTCTTT. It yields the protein CASSQDGFGNTEAFF.

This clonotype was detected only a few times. CDR3 sequence reads: CASSKAHRGRGYTF. DNA of the CDR3: TGTGCCAGCAGCAAAGCGCACAGGGGGCGGGGCTACACCTTC. The V gene is TRBV21-1, the J gene TRBJ1-2; the D call of TRBD1 is as the table states it, not checked on the DNA. TRBV21-1 is a listed pseudogene. There are 14 residues in the CDR3.

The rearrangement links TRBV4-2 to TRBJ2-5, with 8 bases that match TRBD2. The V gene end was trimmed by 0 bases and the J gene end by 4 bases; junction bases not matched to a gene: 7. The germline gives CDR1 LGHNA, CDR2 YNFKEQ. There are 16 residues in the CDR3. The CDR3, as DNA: TGTGCCAGCAGCCAAGAACGAGCGGGGGTTGGAGAGACCCAGTACTTC. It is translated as CASSQERAGVGETQYF.

The CDR3 sequence is CASSKATQGNGHTF. CDR3 nucleotides: TGTGCCAGCAGCAAAGCAACGCAGGGCAATGGCCACACCTTC. The chain recombines TRBV21-1 with TRBJ1-2; the DNA was not used to check the table's D call, TRBD1. TRBV21-1 is a pseudogene locus. The CDR3 covers 14 residues.

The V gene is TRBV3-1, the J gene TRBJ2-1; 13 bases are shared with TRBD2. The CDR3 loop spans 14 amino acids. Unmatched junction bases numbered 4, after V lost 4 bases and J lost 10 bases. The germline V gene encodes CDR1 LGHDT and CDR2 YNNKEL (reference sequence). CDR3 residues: CASSLGLAGVEQFF. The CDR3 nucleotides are TGTGCCAGCAGCCTTGGACTAGCGGGGGTAGAGCAGTTCTTC.

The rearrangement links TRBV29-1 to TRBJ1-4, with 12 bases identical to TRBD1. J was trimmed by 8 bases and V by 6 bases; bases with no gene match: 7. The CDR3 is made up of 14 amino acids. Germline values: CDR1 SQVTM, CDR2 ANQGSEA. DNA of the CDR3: TGCAGCGTCAAGTCCGGGACAGGGGGCGAAAAACTGTTTTTT. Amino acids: CSVKSGTGGEKLFF.

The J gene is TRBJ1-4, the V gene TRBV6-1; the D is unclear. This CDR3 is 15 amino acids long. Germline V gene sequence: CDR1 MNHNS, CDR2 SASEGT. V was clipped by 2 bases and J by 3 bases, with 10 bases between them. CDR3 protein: CASSEHRLANEKLFF. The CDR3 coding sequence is TGTGCCAGCAGTGAACACCGGTTGGCTAATGAAAAACTGTTTTTT.

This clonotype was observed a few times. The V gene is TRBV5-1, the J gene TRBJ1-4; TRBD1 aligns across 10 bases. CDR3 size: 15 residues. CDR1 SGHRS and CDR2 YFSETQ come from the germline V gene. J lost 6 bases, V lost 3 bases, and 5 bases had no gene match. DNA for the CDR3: TGCGCCAGCAGCTCCGCCGGGACAGGGGATGAAAAACTGTTTTTT. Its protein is CASSSAGTGDEKLFF.

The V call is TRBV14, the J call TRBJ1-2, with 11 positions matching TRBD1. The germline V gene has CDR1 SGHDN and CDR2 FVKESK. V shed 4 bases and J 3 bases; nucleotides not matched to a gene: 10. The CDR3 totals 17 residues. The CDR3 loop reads CASSPDRTGGAHYGYTF. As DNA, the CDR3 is TGTGCCAGCAGCCCGGACCGGACAGGGGGCGCACACTATGGCTACACCTTC.

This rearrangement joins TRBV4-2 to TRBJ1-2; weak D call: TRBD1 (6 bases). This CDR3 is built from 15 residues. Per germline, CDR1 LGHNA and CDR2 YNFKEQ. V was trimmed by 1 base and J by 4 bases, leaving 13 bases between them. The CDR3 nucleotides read TGTGCCAGCAGCCAAGGCAGGGGCGACACCTATGGCTACACCTTC. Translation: CASSQGRGDTYGYTF.

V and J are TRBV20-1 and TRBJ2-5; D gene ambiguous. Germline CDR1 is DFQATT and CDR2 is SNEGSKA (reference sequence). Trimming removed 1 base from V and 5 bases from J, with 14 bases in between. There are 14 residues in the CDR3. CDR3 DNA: TGCAGTGCTAGAGGACGGGTGGTTCGGGAGACCCAGTACTTC. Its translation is CSARGRVVRETQYF.

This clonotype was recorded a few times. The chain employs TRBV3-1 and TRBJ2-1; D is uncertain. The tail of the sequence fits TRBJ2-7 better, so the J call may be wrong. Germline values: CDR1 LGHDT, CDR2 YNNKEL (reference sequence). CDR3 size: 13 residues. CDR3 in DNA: TGTGCCAGCAGCAATACCCTTCGGTACGAGCAGTACTTC. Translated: CASSNTLRYEQYF.

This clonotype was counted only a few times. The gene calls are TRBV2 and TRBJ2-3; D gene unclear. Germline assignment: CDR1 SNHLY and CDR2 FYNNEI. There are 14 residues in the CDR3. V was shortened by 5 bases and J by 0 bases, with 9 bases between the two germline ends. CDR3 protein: CASSPDPSTDTQYF. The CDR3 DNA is TGTGCCAGCAGTCCTGACCCGAGCACAGATACGCAGTATTTT.

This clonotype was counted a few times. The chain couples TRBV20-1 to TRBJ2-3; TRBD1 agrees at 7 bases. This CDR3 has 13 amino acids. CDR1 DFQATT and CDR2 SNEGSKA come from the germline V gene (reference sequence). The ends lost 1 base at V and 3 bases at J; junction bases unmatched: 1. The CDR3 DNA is TGCAGTGCTAGAGTACAGGGGACAGATACGCAGTATTTT. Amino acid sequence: CSARVQGTDTQYF.

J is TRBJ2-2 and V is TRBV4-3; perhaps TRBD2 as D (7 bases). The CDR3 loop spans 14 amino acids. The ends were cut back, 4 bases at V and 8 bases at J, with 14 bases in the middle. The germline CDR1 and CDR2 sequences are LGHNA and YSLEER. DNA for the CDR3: TGCGCCAGCAGCCGAGGCGGGGGCCCAGGGGAGCTGTTTTTT. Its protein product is CASSRGGGPGELFF.

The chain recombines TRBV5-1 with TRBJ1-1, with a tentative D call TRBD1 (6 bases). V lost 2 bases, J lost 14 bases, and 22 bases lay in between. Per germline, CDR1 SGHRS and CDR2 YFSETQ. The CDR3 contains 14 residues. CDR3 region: CASSLESGQTNFFF. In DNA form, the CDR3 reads TGCGCCAGCAGCTTAGAGTCAGGACAGACAAATTTCTTCTTT.

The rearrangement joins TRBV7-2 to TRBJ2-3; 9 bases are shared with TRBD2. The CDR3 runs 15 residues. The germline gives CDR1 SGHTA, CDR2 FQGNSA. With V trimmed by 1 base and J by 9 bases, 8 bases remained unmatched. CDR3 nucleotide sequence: TGTGCCAGCAGCTTAGTGCTAGCGGGGACCGGGACGCAGTATTTT. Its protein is CASSLVLAGTGTQYF.